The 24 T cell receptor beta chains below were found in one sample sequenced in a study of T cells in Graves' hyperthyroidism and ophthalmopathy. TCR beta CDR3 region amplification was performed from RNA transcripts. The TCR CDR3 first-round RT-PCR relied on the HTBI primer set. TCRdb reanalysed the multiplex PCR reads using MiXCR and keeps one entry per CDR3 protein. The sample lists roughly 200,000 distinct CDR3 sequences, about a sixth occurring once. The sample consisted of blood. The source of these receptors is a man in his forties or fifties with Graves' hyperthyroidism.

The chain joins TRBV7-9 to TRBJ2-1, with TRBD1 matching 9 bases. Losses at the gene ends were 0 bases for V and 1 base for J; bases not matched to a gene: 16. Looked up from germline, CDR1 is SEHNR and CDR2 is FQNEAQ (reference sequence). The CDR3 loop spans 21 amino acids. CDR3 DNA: TGTGCCAGCAGCTTAGCTGGGGCAACAGGGGGCCCGGGGATATCCTACAATGAGCAGTTCTTC. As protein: CASSLAGATGGPGISYNEQFF.

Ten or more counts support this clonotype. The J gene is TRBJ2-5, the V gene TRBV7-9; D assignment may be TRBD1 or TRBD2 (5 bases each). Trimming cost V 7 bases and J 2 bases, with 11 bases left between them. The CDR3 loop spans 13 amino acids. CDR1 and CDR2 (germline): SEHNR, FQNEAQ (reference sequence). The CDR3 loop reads CASTRGEQETQYF. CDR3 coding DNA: TGTGCCAGCACGCGAGGGGAGCAAGAGACCCAGTACTTC.

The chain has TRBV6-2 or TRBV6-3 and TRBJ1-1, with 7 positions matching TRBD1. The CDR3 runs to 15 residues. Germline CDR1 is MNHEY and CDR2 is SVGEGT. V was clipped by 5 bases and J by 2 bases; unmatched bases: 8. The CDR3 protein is CASSTGTAKNTEAFF. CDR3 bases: TGTGCCAGCAGTACTGGGACAGCCAAAAACACTGAAGCTTTCTTT.

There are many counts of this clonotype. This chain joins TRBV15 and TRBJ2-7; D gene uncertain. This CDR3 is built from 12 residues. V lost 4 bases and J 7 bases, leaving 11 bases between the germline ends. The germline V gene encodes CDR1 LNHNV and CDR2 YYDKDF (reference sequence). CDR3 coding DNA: TGTGCCACCAGCACCGGGCTTAGGGAGCAGTACTTC. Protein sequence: CATSTGLREQYF.

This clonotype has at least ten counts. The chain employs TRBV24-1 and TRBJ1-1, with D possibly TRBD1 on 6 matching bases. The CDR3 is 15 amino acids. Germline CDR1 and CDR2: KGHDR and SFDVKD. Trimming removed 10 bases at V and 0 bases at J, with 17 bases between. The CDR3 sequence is CATRDGGRVNTEAFF. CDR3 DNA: TGTGCCACTAGGGACGGGGGGCGAGTGAACACTGAAGCTTTCTTT.

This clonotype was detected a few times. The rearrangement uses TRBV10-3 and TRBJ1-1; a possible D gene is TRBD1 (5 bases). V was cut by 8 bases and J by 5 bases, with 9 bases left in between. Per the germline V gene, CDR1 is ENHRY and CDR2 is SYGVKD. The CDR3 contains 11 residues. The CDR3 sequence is CAIRRGTEAFF. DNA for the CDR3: TGTGCCATCCGGCGGGGGACTGAAGCTTTCTTT.

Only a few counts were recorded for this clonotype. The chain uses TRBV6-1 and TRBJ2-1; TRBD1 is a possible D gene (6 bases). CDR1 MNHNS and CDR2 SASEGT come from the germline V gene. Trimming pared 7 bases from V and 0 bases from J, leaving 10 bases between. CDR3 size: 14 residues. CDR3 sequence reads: CASNRGGSYNEQFF. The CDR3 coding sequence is TGTGCCAGCAACCGAGGGGGCTCCTACAATGAGCAGTTCTTC.

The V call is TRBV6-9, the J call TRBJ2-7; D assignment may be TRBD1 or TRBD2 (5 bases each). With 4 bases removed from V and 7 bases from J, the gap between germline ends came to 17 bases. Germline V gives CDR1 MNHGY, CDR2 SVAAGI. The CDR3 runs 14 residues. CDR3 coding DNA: TGTGCCAGCAGTTCGGGACCGAAATTGGTTGAGCAGTACTTC. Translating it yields CASSSGPKLVEQYF.

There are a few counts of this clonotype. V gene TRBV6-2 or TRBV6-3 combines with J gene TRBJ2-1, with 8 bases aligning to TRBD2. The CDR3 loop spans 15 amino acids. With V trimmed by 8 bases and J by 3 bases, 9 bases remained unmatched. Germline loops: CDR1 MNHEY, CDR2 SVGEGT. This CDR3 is CASSLGGGYYNEQFF. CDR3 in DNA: TGTGCCAGCTCCCTAGGCGGGGGGTACTACAATGAGCAGTTCTTC.

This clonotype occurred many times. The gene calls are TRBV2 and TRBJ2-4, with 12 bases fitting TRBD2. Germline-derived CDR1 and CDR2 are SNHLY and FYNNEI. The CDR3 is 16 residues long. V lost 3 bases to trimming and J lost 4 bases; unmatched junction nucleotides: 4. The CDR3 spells CASSDSSGGAKNIQYF. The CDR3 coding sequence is TGTGCCAGCAGTGACTCTAGCGGGGGGGCGAAAAACATTCAGTACTTC. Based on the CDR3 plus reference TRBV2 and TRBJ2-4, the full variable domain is EPEVTQTPSHQVTQMGQEVILRCVPISNHLYFYWYRQILGQKVEFLVSFYNNEISEKSEIFDDQFSVERPDGSNFTLKIRSTKLEDSAMYFCASSDSSGGAKNIQYFGAGTRLSVL.

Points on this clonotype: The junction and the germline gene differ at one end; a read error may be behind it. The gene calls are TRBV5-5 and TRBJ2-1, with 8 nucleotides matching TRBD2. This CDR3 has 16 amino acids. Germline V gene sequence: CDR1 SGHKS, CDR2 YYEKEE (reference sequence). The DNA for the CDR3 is TGCGCCAGCAGCCAGGACATAGCGGGGAGCTACAATGAGCAGTTCTTC. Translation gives CASSQDIAGSYNEQFF.

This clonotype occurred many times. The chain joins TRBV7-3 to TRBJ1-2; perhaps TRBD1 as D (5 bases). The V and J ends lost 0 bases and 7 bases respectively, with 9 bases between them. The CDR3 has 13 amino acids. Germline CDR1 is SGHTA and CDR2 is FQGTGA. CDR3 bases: TGTGCCAGCAGCTTAACTCCAGGGTCTGGCTACACCTTC. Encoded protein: CASSLTPGSGYTF.

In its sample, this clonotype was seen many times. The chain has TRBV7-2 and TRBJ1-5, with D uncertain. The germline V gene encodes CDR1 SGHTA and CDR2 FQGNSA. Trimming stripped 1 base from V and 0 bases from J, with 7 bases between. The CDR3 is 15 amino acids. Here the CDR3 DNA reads TGTGCCAGCAGCTTAGATGCCCATAGCAATCAGCCCCAGCATTTT. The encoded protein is CASSLDAHSNQPQHF.

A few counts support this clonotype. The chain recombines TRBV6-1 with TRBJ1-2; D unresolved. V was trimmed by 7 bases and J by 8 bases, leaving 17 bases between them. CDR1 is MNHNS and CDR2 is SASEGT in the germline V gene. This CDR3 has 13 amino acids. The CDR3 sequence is CASTSYRARGYTF. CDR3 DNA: TGTGCCAGCACCTCCTACCGGGCGCGGGGCTACACCTTC.

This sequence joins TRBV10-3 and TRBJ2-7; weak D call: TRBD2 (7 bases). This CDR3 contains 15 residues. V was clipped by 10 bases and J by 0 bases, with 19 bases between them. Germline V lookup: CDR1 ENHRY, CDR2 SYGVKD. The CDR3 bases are TGTGCCACCCGGGTAGGGGGGGGCTACTCCTACGAGCAGTACTTC. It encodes CATRVGGGYSYEQYF.

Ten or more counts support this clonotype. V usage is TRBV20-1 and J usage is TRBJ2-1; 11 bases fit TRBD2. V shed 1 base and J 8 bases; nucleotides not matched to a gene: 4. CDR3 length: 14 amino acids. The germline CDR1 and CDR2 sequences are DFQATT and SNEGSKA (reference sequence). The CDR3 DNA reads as TGCAGTGCTAGAGTAGCGGGGGGGAGCTATGAGCAGTTCTTC. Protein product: CSARVAGGSYEQFF.

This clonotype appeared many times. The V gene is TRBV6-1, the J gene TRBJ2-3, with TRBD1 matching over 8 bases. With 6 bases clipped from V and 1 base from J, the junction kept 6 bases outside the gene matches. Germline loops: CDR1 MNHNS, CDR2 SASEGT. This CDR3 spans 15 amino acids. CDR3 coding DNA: TGTGCCAGCAGGCGACAGGGGTCGGGCACAGATACGCAGTATTTT. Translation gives CASRRQGSGTDTQYF.

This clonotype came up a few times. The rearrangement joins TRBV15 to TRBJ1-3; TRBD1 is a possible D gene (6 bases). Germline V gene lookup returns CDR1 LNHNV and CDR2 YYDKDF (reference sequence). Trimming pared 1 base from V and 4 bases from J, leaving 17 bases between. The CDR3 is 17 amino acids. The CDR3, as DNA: TGTGCCACCAGCAGAGCCACCGGTGGGGGGCTGGGAAACACCATATATTTT. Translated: CATSRATGGGLGNTIYF. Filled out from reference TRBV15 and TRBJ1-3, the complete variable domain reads DAMVIQNPRYQVTQFGKPVTLSCSQTLNHNVMYWYQQKSSQAPKLLFHYYDKDFNNEADTPDNFQSRRPNTSFCFLDIRSPGLGDTAMYLCATSRATGGGLGNTIYFGEGSWLTVV.

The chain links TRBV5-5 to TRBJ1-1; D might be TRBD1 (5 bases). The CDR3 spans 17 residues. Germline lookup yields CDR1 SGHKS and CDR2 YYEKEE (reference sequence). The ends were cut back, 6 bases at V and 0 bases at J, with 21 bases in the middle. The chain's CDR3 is CASTRRTRQNMNTEAFF. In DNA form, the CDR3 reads TGTGCCAGCACCCGCCGGACCCGACAGAACATGAACACTGAAGCTTTCTTT.

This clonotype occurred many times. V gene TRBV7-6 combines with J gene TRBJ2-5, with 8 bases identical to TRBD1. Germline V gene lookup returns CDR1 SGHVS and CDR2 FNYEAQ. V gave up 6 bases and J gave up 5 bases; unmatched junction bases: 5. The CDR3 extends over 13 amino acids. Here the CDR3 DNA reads TGTGCCAGCAGGCCAGGGGGCGCGGAGACCCAGTACTTC. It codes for CASRPGGAETQYF.

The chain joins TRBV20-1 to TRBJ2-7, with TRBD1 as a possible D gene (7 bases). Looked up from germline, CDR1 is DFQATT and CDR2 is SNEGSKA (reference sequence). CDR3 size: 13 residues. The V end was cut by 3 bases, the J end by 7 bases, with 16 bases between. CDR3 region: CSARTGPAGEQYF. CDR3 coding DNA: TGCAGTGCTAGGACAGGGCCAGCGGGTGAGCAGTACTTC.

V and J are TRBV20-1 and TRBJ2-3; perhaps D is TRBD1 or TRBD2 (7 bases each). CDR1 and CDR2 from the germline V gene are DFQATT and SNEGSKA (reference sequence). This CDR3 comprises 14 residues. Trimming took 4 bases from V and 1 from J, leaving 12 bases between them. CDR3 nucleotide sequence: TGCAGTGCTACGGCAGGGGGGGGCACAGATACGCAGTATTTT. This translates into CSATAGGGTDTQYF.

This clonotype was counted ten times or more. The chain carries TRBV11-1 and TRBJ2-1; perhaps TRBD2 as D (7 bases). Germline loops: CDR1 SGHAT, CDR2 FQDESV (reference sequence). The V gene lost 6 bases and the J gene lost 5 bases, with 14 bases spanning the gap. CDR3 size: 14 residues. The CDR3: CASRVGGDDNEQFF. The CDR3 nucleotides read TGTGCCAGCAGGGTAGGGGGGGACGACAATGAGCAGTTCTTC.

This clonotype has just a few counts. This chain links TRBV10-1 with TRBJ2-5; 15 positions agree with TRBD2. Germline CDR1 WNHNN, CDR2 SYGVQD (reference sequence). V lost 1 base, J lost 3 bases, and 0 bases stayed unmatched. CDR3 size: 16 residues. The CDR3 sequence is CASSEWTSGGEETQYF. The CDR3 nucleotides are TGCGCCAGCAGTGAGTGGACTAGCGGGGGGGAAGAGACCCAGTACTTC.